Shown below are 8 T cell receptor beta chains from a single sample sequenced in a study of cytomegalovirus exposure and HLA in healthy donors. Amplification used 60 Vbeta primers and 13 Jbeta primers. Libraries were prepared by immunoSEQ multiplex PCR; TCRdb keeps only in-frame clonotypes and omits some of them. The sample shows about 160,000 clones, roughly 81% of them seen only once. Sequenced input: PBMCs. These receptors were collected from a man aged 18 to 29 in good health and CMV-seropositive.

The chain couples TRBV5-1 to TRBJ1-5; D uncertain. The CDR3 extends over 15 amino acids. V was trimmed by 0 bases and J by 4 bases, leaving 11 bases between them. Germline values: CDR1 SGHRS, CDR2 YFSETQ. CDR3 amino acids: CASSLGQSANQPQHF. CDR3 DNA sequence: TGCGCCAGCAGCTTGGGTCAGTCCGCTAATCAGCCCCAGCATTTT.

In this sample, this clone turned up once. One junction end does not reproduce the germline sequence, and a read error may be involved. V gene TRBV7-9 combines with J gene TRBJ1-2; 10 nucleotides align to TRBD1. Germline V gene sequence: CDR1 SEHNR, CDR2 FQNEAQ (reference sequence). CDR3 length: 16 amino acids. In DNA, the CDR3 is TGTTCCAGCAGCTCATACGTAGGACAGGGGGGAGGAGGCTACACCTTC. The encoded protein is CSSSSYVGQGGGGYTF.

The chain couples TRBV5-6 to TRBJ2-4; D is possibly TRBD2 (6 bases). The CDR3 runs 15 residues. Looked up from germline, CDR1 is SGHDT and CDR2 is YYEEEE. V was pared by 3 bases and J by 5 bases, with 15 bases between. For the CDR3, the DNA is TGTGCCAGCAGCTCCCGGGACTCGGCTCAAAACATTCAGTACTTC. This gives the protein CASSSRDSAQNIQYF.

The chain recombines TRBV11-2 with TRBJ2-5; tentatively, D is TRBD1 (5 bases). Per the germline V gene, CDR1 is SGHAT and CDR2 is FQNNGV. This CDR3 contains 14 residues. V gave up 0 bases and J gave up 1 base, with 6 bases separating them. The chain's CDR3 is CASSLEQVQETQYF. The DNA of the CDR3 is TGTGCCAGCAGCTTAGAACAGGTCCAAGAGACCCAGTACTTC.

The V call is TRBV30, the J call TRBJ2-1; D gene unclear. Germline V CDR1 and CDR2: GTSNPN, SVGIG (reference sequence). Trimming left V 0 bases short and J 8 bases short, with 11 bases between. The length of the CDR3 is 13 residues. In DNA, the CDR3 is TGTGCCTGGAGTGTTATTTCCCCGGATGAGCAGTTCTTC. The encoded protein is CAWSVISPDEQFF.

The J gene is TRBJ2-1, the V gene TRBV6-4, with 7 bases that match TRBD1. J was trimmed by 6 bases and V by 6 bases; bases with no gene match: 11. The germline CDR1 and CDR2 sequences are MRHNA and SNTAGT. This CDR3 comprises 15 residues. CDR3 region: CASSPTDRVGNEQFF. The DNA for the CDR3 is TGTGCCAGCAGCCCCACCGACAGGGTCGGCAATGAGCAGTTCTTC.

The gene calls are TRBV7-2 and TRBJ2-3, with D hard to call. CDR3 length equals 16 residues. Germline V gene sequence: CDR1 SGHTA, CDR2 FQGNSA. Trimming stripped 8 bases from V and 4 bases from J, with 22 bases between. The CDR3 region has the DNA TGTGCCAGCCGACGACACTTCAATCCCTTCCCAGATACGCAGTATTTT. Protein sequence: CASRRHFNPFPDTQYF. The entire variable domain, with the rest obtained from reference TRBV7-2 and TRBJ2-3, is as follows: GAGVSQSPSNKVTEKGKDVELRCDPISGHTALYWYRQSLGQGLEFLIYFQGNSAPDKSGLPSDRFSAERTGGSVSTLTIQRTQQEDSAVYLCASRRHFNPFPDTQYFGPGTRLTVL.

The gene calls are TRBV6-5 and TRBJ2-1, with D perhaps TRBD1 (6 bases). The V gene's germline CDR1 is MNHEY and CDR2 SVGAGI. CDR3 length: 15 amino acids. Trimming stripped 6 bases from V and 8 bases from J, with 20 bases between. CDR3 DNA: TGTGCCAGCAGGGTCGGAACAGGGCATGCGGATGAGCAGTTCTTC. It yields the protein CASRVGTGHADEQFF.